This T cell receptor (beta chain) was profiled in a study of early T cells in non-severe SARS-CoV-2 infection. There are 14 residues in the CDR3. The V end lost 0 bases, the J end lost 9 bases, and 13 bases lay between the germline ends. The V gene's germline CDR1 is SGHRS and CDR2 YFSETQ. The protocol attached unique molecular identifiers to individual cDNA molecules. TCRdb independently ran MiXCR on the 5' RACE reads; one entry per CDR3 protein. The data show about 97,000 distinct CDR3 sequences, approximately 9.9% seen once. V and J are TRBV5-1 and TRBJ2-1; D is perhaps TRBD1 or TRBD2 (5 bases each). This clonotype originated in an adult who was a healthcare worker with PCR-confirmed SARS-CoV-2 infection or an uninfected control (not recorded which). The sequencing here drew on whole blood, taken at baseline. The CDR3 here is CASSLAAGAGEQFF. The DNA of the CDR3 is TGCGCCAGCAGCTTGGCCGCTGGGGCGGGTGAGCAGTTCTTC. The whole variable domain, filled in from reference TRBV5-1 and TRBJ2-1, reads KAGVTQTPRYLIKTRGQQVTLSCSPISGHRSVSWYQQTPGQGLQFLFEYFSETQRNKGNFPGRFSGRQFSNSRSEMNVSTLELGDSALYLCASSLAAGAGEQFFGPGTRLTVL.